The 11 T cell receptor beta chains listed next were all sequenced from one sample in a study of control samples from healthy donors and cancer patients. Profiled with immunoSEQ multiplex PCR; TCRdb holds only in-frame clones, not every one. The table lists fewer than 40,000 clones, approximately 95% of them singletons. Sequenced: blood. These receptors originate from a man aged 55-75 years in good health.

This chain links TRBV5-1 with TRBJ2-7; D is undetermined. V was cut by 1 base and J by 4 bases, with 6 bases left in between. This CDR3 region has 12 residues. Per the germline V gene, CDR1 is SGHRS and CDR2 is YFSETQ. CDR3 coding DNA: TGCGCCAGCAGCTTGAACCAGTACGAGCAGTACTTC. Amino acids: CASSLNQYEQYF.

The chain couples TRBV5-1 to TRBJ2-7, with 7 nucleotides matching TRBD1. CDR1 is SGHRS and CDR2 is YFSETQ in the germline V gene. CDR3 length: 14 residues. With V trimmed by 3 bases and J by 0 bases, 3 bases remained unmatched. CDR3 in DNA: TGCGCCAGCAGCTCGGGACAGAGCTCCTACGAGCAGTACTTC. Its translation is CASSSGQSSYEQYF.

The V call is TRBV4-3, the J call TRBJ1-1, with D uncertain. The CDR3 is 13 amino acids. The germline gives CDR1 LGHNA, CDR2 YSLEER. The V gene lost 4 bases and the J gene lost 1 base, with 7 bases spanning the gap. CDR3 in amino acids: CASSPRGNTEAFF. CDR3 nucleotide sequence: TGCGCCAGCAGCCCTCGGGGGAACACTGAAGCTTTCTTT.

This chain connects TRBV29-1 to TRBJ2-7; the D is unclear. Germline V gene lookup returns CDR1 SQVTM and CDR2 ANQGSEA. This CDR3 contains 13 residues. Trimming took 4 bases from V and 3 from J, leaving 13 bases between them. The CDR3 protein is CSVVELTNYEQYF. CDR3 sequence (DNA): TGCAGCGTTGTTGAGCTTACCAACTACGAGCAGTACTTC.

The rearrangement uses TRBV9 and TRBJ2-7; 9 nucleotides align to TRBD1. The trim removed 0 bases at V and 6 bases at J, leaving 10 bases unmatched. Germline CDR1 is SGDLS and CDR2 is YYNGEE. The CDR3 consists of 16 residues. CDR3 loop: CASSVASGTGRSEQYF. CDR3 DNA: TGTGCCAGCAGCGTAGCGTCCGGGACAGGGAGGTCCGAGCAGTACTTC.

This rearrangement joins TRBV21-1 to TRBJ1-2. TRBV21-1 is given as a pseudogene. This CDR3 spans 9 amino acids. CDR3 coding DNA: TGTGCCAGCAGCAATGGCTACACCTTC. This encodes CASSNGYTF.

The CDR3 nucleotides read TGTGCCAGCTCACCACCGTCAGGGGCCAAAAACATTCAGTACTTC. Translated: CASSPPSGAKNIQYF. The chain is built from TRBV18 and TRBJ2-4; TRBD1 might be the D (5 bases). This CDR3 is 15 amino acids long. The germline V gene encodes CDR1 KGHSH and CDR2 LQKENI. V was clipped by 0 bases and J by 1 base, with 7 bases between them.

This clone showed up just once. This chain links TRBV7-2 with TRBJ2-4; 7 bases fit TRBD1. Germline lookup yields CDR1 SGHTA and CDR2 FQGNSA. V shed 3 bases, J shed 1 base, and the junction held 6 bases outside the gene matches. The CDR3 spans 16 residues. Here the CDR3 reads CASSFPATGAKNIQYF. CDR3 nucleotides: TGTGCCAGCAGCTTCCCTGCGACAGGGGCCAAAAACATTCAGTACTTC.

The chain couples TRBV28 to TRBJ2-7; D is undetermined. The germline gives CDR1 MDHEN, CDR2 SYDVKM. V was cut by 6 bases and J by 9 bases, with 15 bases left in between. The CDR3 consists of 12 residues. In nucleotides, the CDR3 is TGTGCCAGCAGCGCCAGCCTCTCAAGGCAGTACTTC. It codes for CASSASLSRQYF.

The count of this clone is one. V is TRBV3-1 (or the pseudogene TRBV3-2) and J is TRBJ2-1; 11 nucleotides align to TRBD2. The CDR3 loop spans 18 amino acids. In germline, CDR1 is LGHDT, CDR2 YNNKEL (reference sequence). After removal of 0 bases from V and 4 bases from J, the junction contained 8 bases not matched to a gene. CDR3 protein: CASSQDLASGGYYNEQFF. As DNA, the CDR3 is TGTGCCAGCAGCCAAGATCTGGCTAGCGGGGGGTATTACAATGAGCAGTTCTTC.

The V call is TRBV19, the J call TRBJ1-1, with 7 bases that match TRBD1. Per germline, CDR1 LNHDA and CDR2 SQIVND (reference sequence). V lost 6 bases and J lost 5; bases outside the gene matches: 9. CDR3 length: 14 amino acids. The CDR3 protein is CASRKTGSGTEAFF. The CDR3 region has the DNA TGTGCCAGTAGGAAGACAGGGTCCGGGACTGAAGCTTTCTTT.